Each of the 31 T cell receptor beta chains below was sequenced from the same sample in a study of human T cells and chemical hapten exposure. MiXCR, run by TCRdb on the RACE reads, gives a single entry per CDR3 protein. Here the sample spans some 380,000 distinct CDR3 sequences, approximately 5.1% being singletons. The time point is: patch test 1, 2 weeks after DPC sensitization. Described treatment: therapeutic diphenylcyclopropenone sensitization with weekly scalp DPC. Sequencing was performed on whole blood, taken in connection with sensitization to the hapten diphenylcyclopropenone (DPC). All receptors come from a woman aged 45-65 years with alopecia areata. Some clones in this sample may be carry-over from other donors' samples.

This clonotype occurred many times. This sequence joins TRBV18 and TRBJ1-1, with D perhaps TRBD1 (6 bases). Between the trimmed V and J ends, which lost 0 bases and 0 bases, there was a span of 11 bases. Germline assignment: CDR1 KGHSH and CDR2 LQKENI. CDR3 length: 16 amino acids. Here the CDR3 DNA reads TGTGCCAGCTCACCACCAAACAGGGTTATGAACACTGAAGCTTTCTTT. This encodes CASSPPNRVMNTEAFF.

Ten or more counts support this clonotype. V gene TRBV12-3 or TRBV12-4 combines with J gene TRBJ1-4, with D hard to call. This CDR3 contains 11 residues. V was pared by 6 bases and J by 7 bases, with 6 bases between. The CDR3 loop is CASSLSEKLFF. The CDR3 DNA reads as TGTGCCAGCAGCTTAAGTGAAAAACTGTTTTTT.

This clonotype was picked up a small number of times. V gene TRBV9 combines with J gene TRBJ2-3, with 7 bases matching TRBD1. Germline CDR1 SGDLS, CDR2 YYNGEE. This CDR3 contains 16 residues. V shed 3 bases and J 6 bases; nucleotides not matched to a gene: 13. CDR3 sequence: CASSGSRDSYSDTQYF. Written as DNA, the CDR3 is TGTGCCAGCAGCGGCAGCCGGGACAGTTATTCTGATACGCAGTATTTT.

This clonotype was observed at least ten times. V usage is TRBV27 and J usage is TRBJ1-5; no definite D call. CDR1 and CDR2 (germline): MNHEY, SMNVEV (reference sequence). The CDR3 spans 16 residues. The V gene lost 0 bases and the J gene lost 2 bases, with 11 bases spanning the gap. The CDR3 DNA reads TGTGCCAGCAGTTTATCAGGAACCCTTGGCAATCAGCCCCAGCATTTT. Residues: CASSLSGTLGNQPQHF.

This clonotype was detected ten times or more. Written as DNA, the CDR3 is TGTGCCAGTGCGGGGTACTACGAGCAGTACTTC. As protein: CASAGYYEQYF. This rearrangement joins TRBV28 to TRBJ2-7, with TRBD2 as a possible D gene (6 bases). This CDR3 region has 11 residues. V was pared by 9 bases and J by 3 bases, with 9 bases between. Germline loops: CDR1 MDHEN, CDR2 SYDVKM.

There are many counts of this clonotype. The chain recombines TRBV7-9 with TRBJ1-5; no reliable D call. Germline CDR1 is SEHNR and CDR2 is FQNEAQ (reference sequence). The ends were cut back, 1 base at V and 5 bases at J, with 9 bases in the middle. The CDR3 loop spans 14 amino acids. In nucleotides, the CDR3 is TGTGCCAGCAGCTTAGTGGGAAGCGATCAGCCCCAGCATTTT. Its translation is CASSLVGSDQPQHF.

This clonotype appeared many times. J is TRBJ1-2 and V is TRBV29-1; 10 bases are a match to TRBD1. The CDR3 length is 12 residues. J was trimmed by 8 bases and V by 5 bases; bases with no gene match: 5. Looked up from germline, CDR1 is SQVTM and CDR2 is ANQGSEA. The DNA for the CDR3 is TGCAGCGTTTTGGACAGGGGGGAAGGCTACACCTTC. Amino acids: CSVLDRGEGYTF.

At least ten counts were recorded for this clonotype. The chain recombines TRBV12-3 or TRBV12-4 with TRBJ2-2; D is possibly TRBD1 or TRBD2 (5 bases each). V shed 4 bases and J shed 3 bases, with 9 bases lying between them. The CDR3 consists of 14 residues. The CDR3 loop reads CASSWDDHTGELFF. As DNA, the CDR3 is TGTGCCAGCAGTTGGGACGACCACACCGGGGAGCTGTTTTTT.

This clonotype was seen at least ten times. The chain uses TRBV5-6 and TRBJ2-7; the D is unclear. The length of the CDR3 is 14 residues. Germline CDR1 reads SGHDT; CDR2 reads YYEEEE. The V and J ends lost 2 bases and 0 bases respectively, with 9 bases between them. The CDR3 here is CASSFGVRSYEQYF. Here the CDR3 DNA reads TGTGCCAGCAGCTTTGGCGTCCGCTCCTACGAGCAGTACTTC. Drawing the rest from reference TRBV5-6 and TRBJ2-7, the complete variable domain is DAGVTQSPTHLIKTRGQQVTLRCSPKSGHDTVSWYQQALGQGPQFIFQYYEEEERQRGNFPDRFSGHQFPNYSSELNVNALLLGDSALYLCASSFGVRSYEQYFGPGTRLTVT.

This clonotype was counted at least ten times. The chain uses TRBV7-2 and TRBJ1-5, with D unresolved. CDR1 is SGHTA and CDR2 is FQGNSA in the germline V gene. The CDR3 runs 15 residues. Trimming removed 5 bases at V and 0 bases at J, with 11 bases between. The CDR3 loop reads CASSRRGYSNQPQHF. The CDR3 DNA is TGTGCCAGCAGCCGCCGGGGATATAGCAATCAGCCCCAGCATTTT.

The sample holds many counts of this clonotype. The chain uses TRBV7-2 and TRBJ1-3; D is possibly TRBD1 (5 bases). CDR1 and CDR2 from the germline V gene are SGHTA and FQGNSA. Trimming stripped 1 base from V and 1 base from J, with 8 bases between. The CDR3 is 15 residues long. The chain's CDR3 is CASSLGRTSGNTIYF. The CDR3 DNA is TGTGCCAGCAGCTTAGGGCGGACATCTGGAAACACCATATATTTT.

This clonotype was observed at least ten times. V usage is TRBV6-5 and J usage is TRBJ2-7; TRBD2 matches at 11 bases. The CDR3 spans 16 residues. Germline values: CDR1 MNHEY, CDR2 SVGAGI. The J segment lost 5 bases and the V segment lost 0 bases, leaving 6 bases of the junction unmatched. CDR3: CASSYSSTSGSDEQYF. The CDR3, as DNA: TGTGCCAGCAGTTACTCATCCACTAGCGGGAGCGACGAGCAGTACTTC.

In this sample, this clonotype turned up many times. The chain carries TRBV11-2 and TRBJ2-5; 9 nucleotides match TRBD2. Per the germline V gene, CDR1 is SGHAT and CDR2 is FQNNGV. V shed 4 bases, J shed 5 bases, and the junction held 8 bases outside the gene matches. The length of the CDR3 is 15 residues. CDR3 loop: CASSSIAGDKETQYF. As DNA, the CDR3 is TGTGCCAGCAGCTCAATAGCGGGAGACAAGGAGACCCAGTACTTC.

Remarks on this clonotype: One end of the junction varies from germline; a read error may be responsible. The genes are TRBV27 and TRBJ1-1; 7 bases agree with TRBD1. The CDR3 extends over 14 amino acids. Germline V CDR1 and CDR2: MNHEY, SMNVEV (reference sequence). The CDR3 loop is CASSSGGLKTEAFF. The CDR3, as DNA: TGTGCCAGCAGTTCAGGGGGGTTGAAAACTGAAGCTTTCTTT.

In its sample, this clonotype was seen many times. The J gene is TRBJ1-5, the V gene TRBV7-2; D is uncertain. V was pared by 5 bases and J by 9 bases, with 11 bases between. The V gene's germline CDR1 is SGHTA and CDR2 FQGNSA. The length of the CDR3 is 12 residues. The CDR3 protein is CASSPDRGPQHF. The CDR3, as DNA: TGTGCCAGCAGCCCGGACCGGGGGCCCCAGCATTTT. Filled out from reference TRBV7-2 and TRBJ1-5, the complete variable domain reads GAGVSQSPSNKVTEKGKDVELRCDPISGHTALYWYRQSLGQGLEFLIYFQGNSAPDKSGLPSDRFSAERTGGSVSTLTIQRTQQEDSAVYLCASSPDRGPQHFGDGTRLSIL.

This clonotype was found a few times. This chain uses TRBV29-1 with TRBJ1-3, with D unresolved. Germline V gene data show CDR1 as SQVTM and CDR2 as ANQGSEA. The CDR3 spans 11 residues. The V end lost 6 bases, the J end lost 4 bases, and 7 bases lay between the germline ends. Here the CDR3 DNA reads TGCAGCGTAAAAACAGGAAACACCATATATTTT. Translating it yields CSVKTGNTIYF.

This clonotype was detected many times. The rearrangement uses TRBV7-3 and TRBJ2-5; D remains ambiguous. The CDR3 runs 13 residues. Trimming cost V 2 bases and J 5 bases, with 9 bases left between them. From germline, CDR1 is SGHTA and CDR2 FQGTGA. CDR3: CASSLGRRETQYF. As DNA, the CDR3 is TGTGCCAGCAGCTTAGGTAGAAGGGAGACCCAGTACTTC.

This clonotype turned up a few times. The chain recombines TRBV28 with TRBJ2-7, with 9 nucleotides matching TRBD2. J lost 7 bases, V lost 3 bases, and 7 bases had no gene match. CDR1 is MDHEN and CDR2 is SYDVKM in the germline V gene. CDR3 length: 14 amino acids. For the CDR3, the DNA is TGTGCCAGCAGTTTGCGGCGGGAGGGACCAGAGCAGTACTTC. Protein: CASSLRREGPEQYF.

The V and J genes are TRBV20-1 and TRBJ2-6; perhaps TRBD2 as D (6 bases). Trimming took 3 bases from V and 2 from J, leaving 11 bases between them. This CDR3 contains 15 residues. Germline values: CDR1 DFQATT, CDR2 SNEGSKA (reference sequence). DNA for the CDR3: TGCAGTGCTAGGGGCGGGGTCCCTGGGGCCAACGTCCTGACTTTC. Amino acids: CSARGGVPGANVLTF.

This clonotype has at least ten counts. The genes are TRBV12-3 or TRBV12-4 and TRBJ2-3, with D uncertain. Trimming shortened V by 3 bases and J by 0 bases, and 13 bases separated the two germline ends. This CDR3 is built from 16 residues. The CDR3, as DNA: TGTGCCAGCAGTTTGAAAGGCGACTTTAGCACAGATACGCAGTATTTT. Its protein is CASSLKGDFSTDTQYF.

On this clonotype: A much bigger clone sits one base away, suggesting this may be a read error. This sequence joins TRBV28 and TRBJ1-4; D unresolved. CDR3 length: 12 residues. CDR1 is MDHEN, CDR2 SYDVKM, per germline. V lost 3 bases to trimming and J lost 14 bases, with 13 bases between them. CDR3 coding DNA: TGTGCCAGCAGTTTCCCCACGGACGTGCTGTTTTTT. This codes for CASSFPTDVLFF. Together with reference TRBV28 and TRBJ1-4, the CDR3 gives the full variable domain: DVKVTQSSRYLVKRTGEKVFLECVQDMDHENMFWYRQDPGLGLRLIYFSYDVKMKEKGDIPEGYSVSREKKERFSLILESASTNQTSMYLCASSFPTDVLFFGSGTQLSVL.

This clonotype was observed many times. The chain is built from TRBV29-1 and TRBJ2-5; 11 bases match TRBD2. The CDR3 totals 17 residues. The germline gives CDR1 SQVTM, CDR2 ANQGSEA. The ends lost 4 bases at V and 4 bases at J; junction bases unmatched: 14. The CDR3 DNA reads TGCAGCGTTGGGATGGTAGTAGCGGGAGGGGGAGGAGAGACCCAGTACTTC. It codes for CSVGMVVAGGGGETQYF.

This clonotype has at least ten counts. V usage is TRBV19 and J usage is TRBJ2-1; TRBD2 might be the D (6 bases). CDR3 length: 13 residues. CDR1 and CDR2 (germline): LNHDA, SQIVND (reference sequence). V dropped 10 bases and J dropped 6 bases, with 16 bases sitting between them. CDR3 loop: CATETSLANEQFF. The DNA of the CDR3 is TGTGCCACCGAGACTAGTTTAGCCAATGAGCAGTTCTTC.

This clonotype has only a few counts. This chain uses TRBV9 with TRBJ2-1; perhaps TRBD1 as D (6 bases). CDR1 SGDLS and CDR2 YYNGEE come from the germline V gene. The CDR3 has 17 residues. V was shortened by 6 bases and J by 0 bases, with 19 bases between the two germline ends. Here the CDR3 reads CASNPSGQMSSYNEQFF. As DNA, the CDR3 is TGTGCCAGCAACCCCAGCGGACAGATGAGCTCCTACAATGAGCAGTTCTTC.

This clonotype was seen a handful of times. The chain uses TRBV7-2 and TRBJ2-3; the match to TRBD1 covers 8 bases. The CDR3 loop spans 15 amino acids. Germline V lookup: CDR1 SGHTA, CDR2 FQGNSA. V gave up 4 bases and J gave up 4 bases; unmatched junction bases: 7. The CDR3 spells CASSSGQGKSDTQYF. In nucleotides, the CDR3 is TGTGCCAGCAGCTCTGGACAGGGTAAATCAGATACGCAGTATTTT.

At least ten counts were recorded for this clonotype. V usage is TRBV29-1 and J usage is TRBJ2-3; D gene ambiguous. Germline CDR1 SQVTM, CDR2 ANQGSEA. Trimming pared 0 bases from V and 4 bases from J, leaving 5 bases between. There are 12 residues in the CDR3. The CDR3 loop reads CSVEDIPDTQYF. CDR3 bases: TGCAGCGTTGAAGATATCCCAGATACGCAGTATTTT.

This clonotype was observed many times. The chain combines TRBV12-3 or TRBV12-4 with TRBJ2-1; maybe TRBD1 (5 bases). The CDR3 extends over 14 amino acids. Between the trimmed V and J ends, which lost 1 base and 6 bases, there was a span of 10 bases. The CDR3 bases are TGTGCCAGCAGTTTAGGACTGGACACCAATGAGCAGTTCTTC. As protein: CASSLGLDTNEQFF.

This clonotype has a count of ten or more. The chain uses TRBV6-1 and TRBJ2-6; D is uncertain. With 6 bases removed from V and 0 bases from J, the gap between germline ends came to 21 bases. Germline CDR1 and CDR2: MNHNS and SASEGT. The CDR3 covers 19 residues. CDR3 region: CASREFVGRRPSGANVLTF. As DNA, the CDR3 is TGTGCCAGCAGGGAGTTTGTGGGTCGTAGGCCCTCTGGGGCCAACGTCCTGACTTTC.

CDR3 region: CAWMRIMGGITDTQYF. The DNA for the CDR3 is TGTGCCTGGATGAGGATAATGGGGGGCATCACAGATACGCAGTATTTT. The chain employs TRBV30 and TRBJ2-3, with D tentatively TRBD1 or TRBD2 (6 bases each). The germline gives CDR1 GTSNPN, CDR2 SVGIG (reference sequence). V dropped 4 bases and J dropped 2 bases, with 19 bases sitting between them. The CDR3 is 16 residues long.

The table lists this clonotype with many counts. This rearrangement joins TRBV3-1 to TRBJ1-1; D remains unclear. Germline V gives CDR1 LGHDT, CDR2 YNNKEL (reference sequence). Trimming took off 4 bases at V and 0 bases at J, with 9 bases between the two ends. The CDR3 spans 14 residues. The CDR3 loop reads CASSPGSMNTEAFF. DNA for the CDR3: TGTGCCAGCAGCCCGGGGTCCATGAACACTGAAGCTTTCTTT.

The chain couples TRBV6-5 to TRBJ1-2; TRBD1 agrees at 7 bases. The J segment lost 3 bases and the V segment lost 2 bases, leaving 9 bases of the junction unmatched. The CDR3 is made up of 16 amino acids. Germline V gene lookup returns CDR1 MNHEY and CDR2 SVGAGI. CDR3: CASSYEPGRGDYGYTF. The DNA of the CDR3 is TGTGCCAGCAGTTACGAACCGGGCAGGGGGGACTATGGCTACACCTTC.